Below, 10 T cell receptor beta chains from the same sample are listed, as sequenced in a study of blood T cell repertoires in COVID-19. Generated by immunoSEQ multiplex PCR, the TCRdb table keeps only in-frame clones and is missing some. Among 150,000 to 200,000 clones, around 89% were seen once, and the ten largest hold 0.62%. Sequencing input: peripheral blood. The receptors were gathered from a man between 45 and 60 years old with acute or convalescent COVID-19.

This chain links TRBV10-3 with TRBJ2-1, with D possibly matching TRBD1 (6 bases). This CDR3 spans 14 amino acids. Trimming cost V 5 bases and J 3 bases, with 11 bases left between them. Germline lookup yields CDR1 ENHRY and CDR2 SYGVKD. DNA of the CDR3: TGTGCCATCAGTTCGGGGACAAACTACAATGAGCAGTTCTTC. It translates to CAISSGTNYNEQFF.

The CDR3 protein is CASSPGRGQEAFF. The CDR3, as DNA: TGTGCCAGCAGCCCAGGCAGGGGGCAAGAAGCTTTCTTT. This chain uses TRBV7-6 with TRBJ1-1, with 8 bases aligning to TRBD1. The CDR3 loop spans 13 amino acids. CDR1 and CDR2 from the germline V gene are SGHVS and FNYEAQ. With V trimmed by 5 bases and J by 8 bases, 7 bases remained unmatched.

The chain uses TRBV15 and TRBJ2-3; D might be TRBD1 (5 bases). This CDR3 is built from 14 residues. Germline lookup yields CDR1 LNHNV and CDR2 YYDKDF (reference sequence). The germline V and J ends were trimmed by 5 bases and 2 bases, with 11 bases remaining between them. DNA for the CDR3: TGTGCCACCAGCGTTGGGGCGGACACAGATACGCAGTATTTT. Its protein product is CATSVGADTDTQYF.

The chain is built from TRBV6-2 or TRBV6-3 and TRBJ1-2; tentatively, D is TRBD1 (5 bases). V was trimmed by 2 bases and J by 7 bases, leaving 17 bases between them. The CDR3 runs 15 residues. Germline V lookup: CDR1 MNHEY, CDR2 SVGEGT. For the CDR3, the DNA is TGTGCCAGCAGTTACCCCGGAGGGGCCTCCTCTGGCTACACCTTC. It is translated as CASSYPGGASSGYTF.

The V call is TRBV7-9, the J call TRBJ2-1; a weak D match, TRBD1 (6 bases). Trimming stripped 1 base from V and 4 bases from J, with 11 bases between. Germline V gene lookup returns CDR1 SEHNR and CDR2 FQNEAQ (reference sequence). The CDR3 is made up of 15 amino acids. Here the CDR3 reads CASSLGGQSYNEQFF. CDR3 DNA sequence: TGTGCCAGCAGCTTAGGCGGACAGTCGTACAATGAGCAGTTCTTC.

J is TRBJ2-1 and V is TRBV29-1; D remains ambiguous. The germline gives CDR1 SQVTM, CDR2 ANQGSEA. The CDR3 totals 14 residues. V was shortened by 2 bases and J by 4 bases, with 12 bases between the two germline ends. CDR3 sequence: CSVELASWYNEQFF. CDR3 bases: TGCAGCGTTGAATTAGCCTCCTGGTACAATGAGCAGTTCTTC.

The rearrangement uses TRBV28 and TRBJ2-5; TRBD2 is a possible D gene (6 bases). The CDR3 runs to 14 residues. From germline, CDR1 is MDHEN and CDR2 SYDVKM. Trimming removed 3 bases from V and 7 bases from J, with 15 bases in between. CDR3 bases: TGTGCCAGCAGTTTCTCCGGTCCGGAGGGGACCCAGTACTTC. It encodes CASSFSGPEGTQYF.

The rearrangement links TRBV11-2 to TRBJ2-5; unclear D gene. Germline lookup yields CDR1 SGHAT and CDR2 FQNNGV. The length of the CDR3 is 15 residues. V was shortened by 3 bases and J by 2 bases, with 13 bases between the two germline ends. The CDR3 loop reads CASSFLSSVQETQYF. CDR3 sequence (DNA): TGTGCCAGCAGCTTCCTTTCCAGCGTGCAAGAGACCCAGTACTTC.

The count of this clone is one. The CDR3 is CASSFDSSPRPGNTIYF. In DNA form, the CDR3 reads TGTGCCAGCAGCTTTGACAGTAGTCCACGTCCTGGAAACACCATATATTTT. V is TRBV11-2 and J is TRBJ1-3, with D possibly being TRBD1 (5 bases). This CDR3 has 17 amino acids. Germline loops: CDR1 SGHAT, CDR2 FQNNGV. V shed 3 bases and J shed 2 bases, with 17 bases lying between them.

The sample holds one count of this clone. Other DNA sequences in the same sample also yield this CDR3. The genes are TRBV5-4 and TRBJ2-7; the match to TRBD2 covers 10 bases. Germline CDR1 SGHNT, CDR2 YYREEE (reference sequence). Germline trimming cut 0 bases from V and 2 bases from J; bases unmatched to any gene: 5. The CDR3 spans 16 residues. Written as DNA, the CDR3 is TGTGCCAGCAGCTTGGATCTAGCGGGAGCGACCTACGAGCAGTACTTC. Encoded protein: CASSLDLAGATYEQYF.